This record concerns one TCR beta chain sequence. The data are from a study of control samples from healthy donors and cancer patients. Here immunoSEQ multiplex PCR was the method, and the copy in TCRdb shows in-frame clones only, minus some. This sample has 150,000 to 200,000 clones; about nine tenths occur once, and the top ten carry roughly 2%. Germline lookup yields CDR1 MNHNS and CDR2 SASEGT. The V gene end was trimmed by 2 bases and the J gene end by 8 bases; junction bases not matched to a gene: 6. The CDR3 extends over 15 amino acids. Material for sequencing was blood. This TCR was sampled from a woman in her forties in good health. The chain couples TRBV6-1 to TRBJ2-1, with 10 positions matching TRBD2. The CDR3 here is CASSELAGAGDEQFF. The CDR3 DNA reads as TGTGCCAGCAGTGAACTAGCGGGGGCGGGTGATGAGCAGTTCTTC.